Below, one T cell receptor beta chain is given with its context. In germline, CDR1 is SNHLY, CDR2 FYNNEI. This CDR3 is built from 16 residues. The V and J ends lost 4 bases and 1 base respectively, with 16 bases between them. This sample stems from a study of blood T cell repertoires in COVID-19. As for the study in general: Sites in the United States, Italy and Spain provided acute and convalescent COVID-19 samples. Sample material is recorded as cDNA or gDNA derived from T cells, B-cell-depleted T cells, or PBMCs.

Authors' methods: Amplified reference gene primers provided the basis for estimating nucleated cell counts. Some clones are missing from TCRdb's copy, which holds only in-frame ones; the method was immunoSEQ multiplex PCR. V and J calls and clone size are those listed in that table; D and trimming were worked out from the DNA. The table shows roughly 51,000 clones, with approximately 90% occurring only once. Sequencing was carried out using peripheral blood. The source of this sequence is a man aged 65 to 85 with acute or convalescent COVID-19. The rearrangement uses TRBV2 and TRBJ1-1; D unclear. This CDR3 reads CASSGQDLPANTEAFF. In DNA form, the CDR3 reads TGTGCCAGCAGTGGCCAGGATCTTCCAGCGAACACTGAAGCTTTCTTT.